The 20 T cell receptor beta chains reported below all come from one sample, sequenced in a study of cytomegalovirus exposure and HLA in healthy donors. Using immunoSEQ multiplex PCR, the repertoire was profiled, and TCRdb retains in-frame clones only, with some absent. The sample shows tens of thousands of clones, more than 85% of them seen only once. Sequencing input: PBMCs. The source is a woman younger than 35 in good health and CMV-seronegative.

The V and J genes are TRBV27 and TRBJ1-5; D unclear. Deletions cut 5 bases from V and 3 bases from J, with 8 bases between. There are 13 residues in the CDR3. In germline, CDR1 is MNHEY, CDR2 SMNVEV (reference sequence). CDR3 residues: CASSERLNQPQHF. CDR3 bases: TGTGCCAGCAGTGAGCGCCTCAATCAGCCCCAGCATTTT.

This clone is medium-sized by share. This chain links TRBV6-1 with TRBJ2-7; 7 bases are shared with TRBD1. V was pared by 2 bases and J by 0 bases, with 4 bases of the junction left unmatched. In germline, CDR1 is MNHNS, CDR2 SASEGT. The CDR3 contains 15 residues. CDR3 sequence (DNA): TGTGCCAGCAGTGAAACGTCAGGGGGCTCCTACGAGCAGTACTTC. Its translation is CASSETSGGSYEQYF.

V gene TRBV5-1 combines with J gene TRBJ2-3, with 7 nucleotides matching TRBD1. This CDR3 has 16 residues. Losses at the gene ends were 6 bases for V and 3 bases for J; bases not matched to a gene: 13. Germline CDR1 is SGHRS and CDR2 is YFSETQ. CDR3 in amino acids: CASIDPAGGGTDTQYF. The DNA of the CDR3 is TGCGCCAGCATTGATCCGGCAGGGGGTGGTACAGATACGCAGTATTTT.

The J gene is TRBJ1-3, the V gene TRBV9; 7 nucleotides line up with TRBD1. The V segment lost 4 bases and the J segment 1 base; nucleotides outside the gene matches: 5. Per germline, CDR1 SGDLS and CDR2 YYNGEE. The CDR3 sequence is 15 residues long. CDR3 amino acids: CASSTHRGSGNTIYF. CDR3 sequence (DNA): TGTGCCAGCAGCACGCACAGGGGTTCTGGAAACACCATATATTTT.

This chain uses TRBV6-5 with TRBJ1-2, with 7 bases aligning to TRBD1. Germline V gene data show CDR1 as MNHEY and CDR2 as SVGAGI. The CDR3 sequence is 15 residues long. V lost 6 bases, J lost 2 bases, and 9 bases stayed unmatched. This CDR3 reads CASRLGTALNYGYTF. The CDR3 nucleotides read TGTGCCAGCAGACTGGGGACAGCTCTCAACTATGGCTACACCTTC.

The J gene is TRBJ2-3, the V gene TRBV19; 10 bases fit TRBD1. This CDR3 region has 16 residues. Germline-derived CDR1 and CDR2 are LNHDA and SQIVND (reference sequence). The V and J ends lost 3 bases and 1 base, in that order; junction bases with no gene match: 4. CDR3 sequence: CASSMSGTGGTDTQYF. In DNA, the CDR3 is TGTGCCAGTAGTATGTCTGGGACAGGGGGCACAGATACGCAGTATTTT.

This rearrangement joins TRBV7-9 to TRBJ2-2, with 7 bases lining up with TRBD2. This CDR3 has 14 residues. From germline, CDR1 is SEHNR and CDR2 FQNEAQ (reference sequence). The V segment lost 1 base and the J segment 6 bases; nucleotides outside the gene matches: 2. The CDR3 nucleotides read TGTGCCAGCAGCTTAGGGCTAGCGGCCGGGGAGCTGTTTTTT. Residues: CASSLGLAAGELFF.

This clone appeared a single time. This chain connects TRBV6-4 to TRBJ2-2, with TRBD2 matching 8 bases. Germline V gene data show CDR1 as MRHNA and CDR2 as SNTAGT. The V segment lost 6 bases and the J segment 3 bases; nucleotides outside the gene matches: 9. The CDR3 has 16 amino acids. CDR3 amino acids: CASSPRGAGDTGELFF. The CDR3, as DNA: TGTGCCAGCAGCCCCCGCGGAGCGGGGGACACCGGGGAGCTGTTTTTT.

This clone was found once. The V call is TRBV7-2, the J call TRBJ2-1; no clear D gene. V shed 0 bases and J shed 5 bases, with 5 bases lying between them. The CDR3 sequence is 13 residues long. Germline V gene sequence: CDR1 SGHTA, CDR2 FQGNSA. The CDR3 nucleotides are TGTGCCAGCAGCTTAGCTGGAGACAATGAGCAGTTCTTC. Translation: CASSLAGDNEQFF.

The V and J genes are TRBV30 and TRBJ1-1; D uncertain. V lost 3 bases and J 6 bases, leaving 23 bases between the germline ends. Germline values: CDR1 GTSNPN, CDR2 SVGIG (reference sequence). This CDR3 has 16 residues. This CDR3 reads CAWRPGYRQARAEAFF. CDR3 nucleotides: TGTGCCTGGAGACCGGGGTATCGGCAAGCGAGGGCTGAAGCTTTCTTT.

The rearrangement uses TRBV9 and TRBJ1-5; D gene uncertain. CDR3 size: 15 residues. Germline V gene data show CDR1 as SGDLS and CDR2 as YYNGEE. Trimming stripped 0 bases from V and 1 base from J, with 8 bases between. The CDR3 region has the DNA TGTGCCAGCAGCGTAGGCGGCACCAGCAATCAGCCCCAGCATTTT. It codes for CASSVGGTSNQPQHF.

The sample holds a few counts of this clone. The chain is built from TRBV2 and TRBJ2-1, with D possibly matching TRBD1 (5 bases). Deletions cut 10 bases from V and 8 bases from J, with 12 bases between. Germline V gives CDR1 SNHLY, CDR2 FYNNEI. The CDR3 is 11 amino acids. The DNA of the CDR3 is TGTGCCATCCCAGGGAACGATGAGCAGTTCTTC. Residues: CAIPGNDEQFF.

The J gene is TRBJ2-5, the V gene TRBV15, with D perhaps matching TRBD1 (5 bases). Between the trimmed V and J ends, which lost 3 bases and 9 bases, there was a span of 11 bases. The CDR3 runs 12 residues. The germline V gene encodes CDR1 LNHNV and CDR2 YYDKDF (reference sequence). CDR3 sequence: CATSRDTGAQYF. DNA for the CDR3: TGTGCCACCAGCAGGGACACAGGTGCCCAGTACTTC. Variable domain in full (rest from reference TRBV15 and TRBJ2-5): DAMVIQNPRYQVTQFGKPVTLSCSQTLNHNVMYWYQQKSSQAPKLLFHYYDKDFNNEADTPDNFQSRRPNTSFCFLDIRSPGLGDTAMYLCATSRDTGAQYFGPGTRLLVL.

The chain uses TRBV5-1 and TRBJ2-2, with D tentatively TRBD2 (6 bases). CDR3 length: 17 residues. Germline CDR1 reads SGHRS; CDR2 reads YFSETQ. Deletions cut 0 bases from V and 4 bases from J, with 16 bases between. The CDR3 bases are TGCGCCAGCAGCTTGGCAAACGGAGCGGGTTTCACCGGGGAGCTGTTTTTT. Its protein product is CASSLANGAGFTGELFF.

The chain links TRBV6-1 to TRBJ2-1; TRBD2 matches 7 bases. CDR3 length: 14 residues. Germline V gives CDR1 MNHNS, CDR2 SASEGT. The junction had 13 bases not matched to a gene; V was cut back by 10 bases and J by 7 bases. CDR3 nucleotides: TGTGCCATCAAGTACCGGGAGCGGGGTAATGAGCAGTTCTTC. The encoded protein is CAIKYRERGNEQFF.

This clone was seen only once. V usage is TRBV6-6 and J usage is TRBJ2-7; 8 nucleotides match TRBD2. V lost 2 bases to trimming and J lost 2 bases; unmatched junction nucleotides: 5. The CDR3 totals 15 residues. CDR1 and CDR2 from the germline V gene are MNHNY and SVGAGI (reference sequence). Here the CDR3 DNA reads TGTGCCAGCAGTTACATCGCCGGGGGGGCCTACGAGCAGTACTTC. This gives the protein CASSYIAGGAYEQYF.

V and J are TRBV10-3 and TRBJ2-1, with 7 nucleotides matching TRBD1. The CDR3 is made up of 13 amino acids. The V gene's germline CDR1 is ENHRY and CDR2 SYGVKD. V was pared by 5 bases and J by 4 bases, with 2 bases of the junction left unmatched. The CDR3 nucleotides are TGTGCCATCAGTTGGGACAGTTACAATGAGCAGTTCTTC. It translates to CAISWDSYNEQFF.

Only one count was recorded for this clone. The V call is TRBV23-1, the J call TRBJ2-7, with 7 positions matching TRBD1. TRBV23-1 is noted as an ORF with a role that remains uncertain. V gave up 0 bases and J gave up 4 bases; unmatched junction bases: 9. CDR3 size: 16 residues. CDR3 loop: CASSQSPPGQSYEQYF. The CDR3 nucleotides are TGCGCCAGCAGTCAATCCCCACCGGGACAGAGTTACGAGCAGTACTTC.

The gene calls are TRBV15 and TRBJ2-7, with unresolved D. The V and J ends lost 8 bases and 6 bases respectively, with 11 bases between them. CDR1 and CDR2 from the germline V gene are LNHNV and YYDKDF (reference sequence). The CDR3 contains 11 residues. The CDR3 protein is CATQEDGEQYF. In DNA form, the CDR3 reads TGTGCCACCCAAGAGGATGGCGAGCAGTACTTC.

This clone was seen a handful of times. CDR3 sequence (DNA): TGTGCCAGCAGCTCCGCGGGGGACCAATACAATGAGCAGTTCTTC. It codes for CASSSAGDQYNEQFF. V usage is TRBV7-3 and J usage is TRBJ2-1; TRBD2 agrees at 7 bases. V was clipped by 4 bases and J by 4 bases; unmatched bases: 7. Germline V gene lookup returns CDR1 SGHTA and CDR2 FQGTGA. The CDR3 spans 15 residues.